The subject of this entry is one T cell receptor beta chain. The sample belongs to a study of blood T cell repertoires in COVID-19. Overall study: The study drew acute and convalescent COVID-19 samples from the United States, Italy and Spain. The analysed material was cDNA or gDNA that came from T cells, B-cell-depleted T cells, or PBMCs.

In the authors' workflow: Estimated nucleated cell counts came from reference gene primer amplification. Method: immunoSEQ multiplex PCR; TCRdb's copy keeps in-frame clones and lacks some. The D gene and trimming were derived from the DNA, and the V and J assignments and clone size from that table. The table includes 100,000 to 150,000 clones, more than 65% detected once. There are 16 residues in the CDR3. Germline V lookup: CDR1 LGHNA, CDR2 YSLEER. V was cut by 2 bases and J by 2 bases, with 13 bases left in between. Specimen: peripheral blood. The chain has TRBV4-3 and TRBJ2-1; D might be TRBD1 (7 bases). This sequence originates from a human donor in a cohort sampled during active COVID-19. The CDR3: CASSQNPRGAYNEQFF. In DNA, the CDR3 is TGCGCCAGCAGCCAAAACCCCAGGGGGGCCTACAATGAGCAGTTCTTC.